These T cell receptor beta chains were read from a single sample in a study of blood T cell repertoires in COVID-19. The protocol was immunoSEQ multiplex PCR, while the TCRdb copy is restricted to in-frame clones and leaves out a portion. The data hold about 120,000 clones, with more than 80% observed a single time. Sequences were obtained from peripheral blood. Receptors originate from a man aged 35 to 55 with acute or convalescent COVID-19. Both conserved end residues are part of each CDR3. A D gene is named only where the DNA matches it firmly. Clone size appears in some rows only: once, few, many, or a class for an expanded clone.

clone_size: NA; v_call: TRBV5-6; j_call: TRBJ1-2; d_call: NA; cdr3_nt: TGTGCCAGCAGCTTCGCCCGGTCTAACTATGGCTACACCTTC; cdr3_aa: CASSFARSNYGYTF
clone_size: NA; v_call: TRBV4-2; j_call: TRBJ2-3; d_call: NA; cdr3_nt: TGTGCCAGCAGTCAAAACGGGATCAGCGGCACAGATACGCAGTATTTT; cdr3_aa: CASSQNGISGTDTQYF
clone_size: NA; v_call: TRBV5-1; j_call: TRBJ1-5; d_call: NA; cdr3_nt: TGCGCCAGCAGCTTGGTCCCTGACACCAGCAATCAGCCCCAGCATTTT; cdr3_aa: CASSLVPDTSNQPQHF
clone_size: NA; v_call: TRBV27; j_call: TRBJ1-1; d_call: NA; cdr3_nt: TGTGCCAGCAGTTTAAATCGCAGGGTTAACACTGAAGCTTTCTTT; cdr3_aa: CASSLNRRVNTEAFF
clone_size: NA; v_call: TRBV10-2; j_call: TRBJ1-2; d_call: NA; cdr3_nt: TGCGCCAGCAGTGAGTCTCGGGGGGGGGCATATGGCTACACCTTC; cdr3_aa: CASSESRGGAYGYTF
clone_size: NA; v_call: TRBV25-1; j_call: TRBJ1-3; d_call: NA; cdr3_nt: TGTGCCAGCGCGCGAGGTCTGGGAAACACCATATATTTT; cdr3_aa: CASARGLGNTIYF
clone_size: NA; v_call: TRBV12-5; j_call: TRBJ1-5; d_call: NA; cdr3_nt: TGTGCTAGTGGGCAGGGGATAGATAGCAATCAGCCCCAGCATTTT; cdr3_aa: CASGQGIDSNQPQHF
clone_size: few; v_call: TRBV6-1; j_call: TRBJ2-7; d_call: TRBD1; cdr3_nt: TGTGCCAGCAGTCCAACAGGGGGTTCCTACGAGCAGTACTTC; cdr3_aa: CASSPTGGSYEQYF
clone_size: NA; v_call: TRBV19; j_call: TRBJ1-2; d_call: NA; cdr3_nt: TGTGCCAGTAGTGCCGGGACTGGCGGGATCACCTTC; cdr3_aa: CASSAGTGGITF
clone_size: NA; v_call: TRBV6-5; j_call: TRBJ1-5; d_call: NA; cdr3_nt: TGTGCCAGCAGTTACACTAGGACCGATCAGCCCCAGCATTTT; cdr3_aa: CASSYTRTDQPQHF
clone_size: NA; v_call: TRBV7-6; j_call: TRBJ2-7; d_call: NA; cdr3_nt: TGTGCCAGCAGCTCATCCGTACAGGGAACCTACGAGCAGTACTTC; cdr3_aa: CASSSSVQGTYEQYF
clone_size: NA; v_call: TRBV23-1; j_call: TRBJ2-1; d_call: TRBD2; cdr3_nt: TGCGCCAGCTCGCGGGGGGCTCGATCTGATGAGCAGTTCTTC; cdr3_aa: CASSRGARSDEQFF
clone_size: NA; v_call: TRBV20-1; j_call: TRBJ2-5; d_call: NA; cdr3_nt: TGCAGTGCTAGTCGTCTAGAAGAGACCCAGTACTTC; cdr3_aa: CSASRLEETQYF
clone_size: NA; v_call: TRBV19; j_call: TRBJ1-4; d_call: TRBD1; cdr3_nt: TGTGCCAGTAGTATGGGACAGGGGCCTGCAACTAATGAAAAACTGTTTTTT; cdr3_aa: CASSMGQGPATNEKLFF
clone_size: NA; v_call: TRBV11-3; j_call: TRBJ2-1; d_call: TRBD1; cdr3_nt: TGTGCCAGCAGCTTAGCTGGACAGGGTGATGAGCAGTTCTTC; cdr3_aa: CASSLAGQGDEQFF
clone_size: NA; v_call: TRBV15; j_call: TRBJ1-5; d_call: NA; cdr3_nt: TGTGCCACCAGCAAAAGAGCGGACGGGCCCCAGCATTTT; cdr3_aa: CATSKRADGPQHF
clone_size: once; v_call: TRBV6-2/TRBV6-3; j_call: TRBJ1-2; d_call: NA; cdr3_nt: TGTGCCAGCAGCCGAAACAGGCACGGCTACACCTTC; cdr3_aa: CASSRNRHGYTF
clone_size: NA; v_call: TRBV24-1; j_call: TRBJ1-6; d_call: NA; cdr3_nt: TGTGCCACCAGTGGCGGCAAGGCTAATTCACCCCTCCACTTT; cdr3_aa: CATSGGKANSPLHF
clone_size: once; v_call: TRBV3-1/TRBV3-2; j_call: TRBJ2-5; d_call: TRBD1; cdr3_nt: TGTGCCAGCAGCCAAGCGTACAGGGGGCAAGAGACCCAGTACTTC; cdr3_aa: CASSQAYRGQETQYF
clone_size: NA; v_call: TRBV15; j_call: TRBJ1-5; d_call: NA; cdr3_nt: TGTGCCACCAGCAGAGAGAGTGCTCAGCCCCAGCATTTT; cdr3_aa: CATSRESAQPQHF
clone_size: NA; v_call: TRBV7-8; j_call: TRBJ1-1; d_call: NA; cdr3_nt: TGTGCCAGCAGCATTCAGGGCCTTAGGACTGAAGCTTTCTTT; cdr3_aa: CASSIQGLRTEAFF
clone_size: NA; v_call: TRBV19; j_call: TRBJ1-4; d_call: NA; cdr3_nt: TGTGCCAGTAGTATAGATCGCAGGGTTGGCGAAAAACTGTTTTTT; cdr3_aa: CASSIDRRVGEKLFF
clone_size: NA; v_call: TRBV18; j_call: TRBJ1-5; d_call: NA; cdr3_nt: TGTGCCAGCTCACCATCAACAGGGAGCAATCAGCCCCAGCATTTT; cdr3_aa: CASSPSTGSNQPQHF
clone_size: few; v_call: TRBV29-1; j_call: TRBJ1-2; d_call: NA; cdr3_nt: TGCAGCGTTCGGGGTGGAAGCATAGACTATGGCTACACCTTC; cdr3_aa: CSVRGGSIDYGYTF
clone_size: NA; v_call: TRBV6-5; j_call: TRBJ1-1; d_call: NA; cdr3_nt: TGTGCCAGCAGTTATTCGGGAAAAGCTTTCTTT; cdr3_aa: CASSYSGKAFF
clone_size: NA; v_call: TRBV7-9; j_call: TRBJ1-5; d_call: NA; cdr3_nt: TGTGCCAGCAGCTTCGGGGATCAGCCCCAGCATTTT; cdr3_aa: CASSFGDQPQHF
clone_size: NA; v_call: TRBV5-6; j_call: TRBJ1-6; d_call: TRBD1; cdr3_nt: TGTGCCAGCAGCTCTCCCAGGGGGGCAGGGTTCACCCTCCACTTT; cdr3_aa: CASSSPRGAGFTLHF
clone_size: few; v_call: TRBV7-8; j_call: TRBJ1-1; d_call: NA; cdr3_nt: TGTGCCAGCAGCTTACGAGGGGGTGAAGCTTTCTTT; cdr3_aa: CASSLRGGEAFF
clone_size: NA; v_call: TRBV3-1/TRBV3-2; j_call: TRBJ2-7; d_call: TRBD1; cdr3_nt: TGTGCCAGCAGCCCCTCCGGGACAGGGAGGAACGAGCAGTACTTC; cdr3_aa: CASSPSGTGRNEQYF
clone_size: NA; v_call: TRBV18; j_call: TRBJ1-5; d_call: NA; cdr3_nt: TGTGCCAGCTCACGCGAGGACACCCGACTTAATCAGCCCCAGCATTTT; cdr3_aa: CASSREDTRLNQPQHF
clone_size: NA; v_call: TRBV24-1; j_call: TRBJ2-2; d_call: TRBD1; cdr3_nt: TGTGCCACCAGTGACCCGGGACAGGGACCTTTCGGGGAGCTGTTTTTT; cdr3_aa: CATSDPGQGPFGELFF
clone_size: NA; v_call: TRBV19; j_call: TRBJ1-5; d_call: NA; cdr3_nt: TGTGCCAGTAACCATCCCGGGGGGGGTGATCAGCCCCAGCATTTT; cdr3_aa: CASNHPGGGDQPQHF
clone_size: NA; v_call: TRBV5-6; j_call: TRBJ1-4; d_call: TRBD1; cdr3_nt: TGTGCCAGCAGCCGGACAGGGGAGGCAAAACTGTTTTTT; cdr3_aa: CASSRTGEAKLFF
clone_size: NA; v_call: TRBV10-2; j_call: TRBJ1-1; d_call: TRBD1; cdr3_nt: TGCGCCAGCAGTGGGGCGACAGGGCCGGTCACTGAAGCTTTCTTT; cdr3_aa: CASSGATGPVTEAFF
clone_size: once; v_call: TRBV6-5; j_call: TRBJ1-1; d_call: TRBD1; cdr3_nt: TGTGCCAGCAGGGACAGGGCCTTTATGAACACTGAAGCTTTCTTT; cdr3_aa: CASRDRAFMNTEAFF
clone_size: NA; v_call: TRBV6-5; j_call: TRBJ1-5; d_call: NA; cdr3_nt: TGTGCCAGCAGATATGAACAGGCCTCCAATCAGCCCCAGCATTTT; cdr3_aa: CASRYEQASNQPQHF
clone_size: NA; v_call: TRBV30; j_call: TRBJ1-2; d_call: NA; cdr3_nt: TGTGCCTGGAGTCCGGGACTCCTAGCTAACTATGGCTACACCTTC; cdr3_aa: CAWSPGLLANYGYTF
clone_size: NA; v_call: TRBV4-2; j_call: TRBJ1-5; d_call: NA; cdr3_nt: TGTGCCAGCAGCCAAGACCCCCCATCAGGGCTCAGCAATCAGCCCCAGCATTTT; cdr3_aa: CASSQDPPSGLSNQPQHF
clone_size: NA; v_call: TRBV27; j_call: TRBJ1-3; d_call: NA; cdr3_nt: TGTGCCAGCAGTTCCTTGGACAACTCTGGAAACACCATATATTTT; cdr3_aa: CASSSLDNSGNTIYF
clone_size: once; v_call: TRBV27; j_call: TRBJ1-1; d_call: NA; cdr3_nt: TGTGCCAGCAGTCTGGACCCAGGGGCGGGCACTGAAGCTTTCTTT; cdr3_aa: CASSLDPGAGTEAFF
clone_size: NA; v_call: TRBV6-5; j_call: TRBJ1-1; d_call: NA; cdr3_nt: TGTGCCAGCAGTTACATGAGGGACACTGAAGCTTTCTTT; cdr3_aa: CASSYMRDTEAFF
clone_size: NA; v_call: TRBV3-1/TRBV3-2; j_call: TRBJ1-2; d_call: NA; cdr3_nt: TGTGCCAGCAGCCAAGAGACAAGACCAGGGGGCTACACCTTC; cdr3_aa: CASSQETRPGGYTF
clone_size: NA; v_call: TRBV6-2/TRBV6-3; j_call: TRBJ1-2; d_call: NA; cdr3_nt: TGTGCCAGCAGTTACGAGGCCTACTATGGCTACACCTTC; cdr3_aa: CASSYEAYYGYTF
clone_size: once; v_call: TRBV9; j_call: TRBJ1-2; d_call: NA; cdr3_nt: TGTGCCAGCAGCGTAGCGGGGGAGGGCTACACCTTC; cdr3_aa: CASSVAGEGYTF
clone_size: NA; v_call: TRBV29-1; j_call: TRBJ1-1; d_call: TRBD1; cdr3_nt: TGCAGCGTGGGGGACAGGGGGTTCGAAGCTTTCTTT; cdr3_aa: CSVGDRGFEAFF
clone_size: NA; v_call: TRBV5-4; j_call: TRBJ2-5; d_call: NA; cdr3_nt: TGTGCCAGCAGCCCGGTGACAGGATTCGCACCGGTTCCGCAAGAGACCCAGTACTTC; cdr3_aa: CASSPVTGFAPVPQETQYF
clone_size: NA; v_call: TRBV11-3; j_call: TRBJ1-4; d_call: TRBD1; cdr3_nt: TGTGCCAGCAGCTGCAGCCCCCCGGGACAGGCTAATGAAAAACTGTTTTTT; cdr3_aa: CASSCSPPGQANEKLFF
clone_size: NA; v_call: TRBV30; j_call: TRBJ1-2; d_call: TRBD1; cdr3_nt: TGTGCCTGGAAGACCGGGACAGAGGCCCTTAGTACCTTC; cdr3_aa: CAWKTGTEALSTF
clone_size: NA; v_call: TRBV5-1; j_call: TRBJ2-7; d_call: NA; cdr3_nt: TGCGCCAGCAGGGGACTGACGAGCTCCTACGAGCAGTACTTC; cdr3_aa: CASRGLTSSYEQYF
clone_size: NA; v_call: TRBV5-4; j_call: TRBJ2-6; d_call: TRBD1; cdr3_nt: TGTGCCAGCAGCTACGACAGGGGGCTCCTTGACTCTGGGGCCAACGTCCTGACTTTC; cdr3_aa: CASSYDRGLLDSGANVLTF
clone_size: NA; v_call: TRBV5-1; j_call: TRBJ2-3; d_call: TRBD2; cdr3_nt: TGCGCCAGCAGCTTGGGGACTAGCGGCACAGATACGCAGTATTTT; cdr3_aa: CASSLGTSGTDTQYF
clone_size: NA; v_call: TRBV7-8; j_call: TRBJ1-2; d_call: NA; cdr3_nt: TGTGCCAGCACCGCGGGGCCCAGCTCGTCCCTAGCTAACTATGGCTACACCTTC; cdr3_aa: CASTAGPSSSLANYGYTF
clone_size: NA; v_call: TRBV18; j_call: TRBJ2-7; d_call: NA; cdr3_nt: TGTGCCAGCTCACCGTGGCAGGGCAAGAACTACGAGCAGTACTTC; cdr3_aa: CASSPWQGKNYEQYF
clone_size: NA; v_call: TRBV7-2; j_call: TRBJ1-1; d_call: NA; cdr3_nt: TGTGCCAGCAGCTTCTCCGGGTCTGAAGCTTTCTTT; cdr3_aa: CASSFSGSEAFF
clone_size: NA; v_call: TRBV3-1/TRBV3-2; j_call: TRBJ2-5; d_call: TRBD2; cdr3_nt: TGTGCCAGCAGCAGACGGGGACTAGCGGGAGAAGAGACCCAGTACTTC; cdr3_aa: CASSRRGLAGEETQYF
clone_size: NA; v_call: TRBV5-5; j_call: TRBJ1-6; d_call: NA; cdr3_nt: TGTGCCAGCAGCTCAACGACCCCGGCCACACACTACGAATCACCCCTCCACTTT; cdr3_aa: CASSSTTPATHYESPLHF
clone_size: NA; v_call: TRBV7-7; j_call: TRBJ2-5; d_call: TRBD2; cdr3_nt: TGTGCCAGCAGCCCTCTAGCGGGAGGACGGGAGACCCAGTACTTC; cdr3_aa: CASSPLAGGRETQYF
clone_size: NA; v_call: TRBV7-9; j_call: TRBJ2-7; d_call: NA; cdr3_nt: TGTGCCAGCAGCTTAGACACCCGCGAGGACGAGCAGTACTTC; cdr3_aa: CASSLDTREDEQYF
clone_size: few; v_call: TRBV29-1; j_call: TRBJ2-6; d_call: TRBD1; cdr3_nt: TGCAGCGTTGAAGCGACAGGGGGGATCTCTGGGGCCAACGTCCTGACTTTC; cdr3_aa: CSVEATGGISGANVLTF
clone_size: once; v_call: TRBV11-2; j_call: TRBJ1-2; d_call: NA; cdr3_nt: TGTGCCAGCAGCTTGGCGGGGCGAGGCTACACCTTC; cdr3_aa: CASSLAGRGYTF